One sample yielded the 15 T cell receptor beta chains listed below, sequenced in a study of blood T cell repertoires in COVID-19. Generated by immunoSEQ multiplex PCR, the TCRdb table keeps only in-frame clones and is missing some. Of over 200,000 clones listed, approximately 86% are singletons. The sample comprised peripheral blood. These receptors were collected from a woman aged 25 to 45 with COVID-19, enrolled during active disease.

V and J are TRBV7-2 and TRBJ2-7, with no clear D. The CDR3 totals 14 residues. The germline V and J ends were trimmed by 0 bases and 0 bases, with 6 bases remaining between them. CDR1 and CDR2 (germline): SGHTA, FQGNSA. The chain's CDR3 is CASSLALYSYEQYF. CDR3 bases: TGTGCCAGCAGCTTAGCACTTTACTCCTACGAGCAGTACTTC. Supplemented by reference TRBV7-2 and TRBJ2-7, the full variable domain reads GAGVSQSPSNKVTEKGKDVELRCDPISGHTALYWYRQSLGQGLEFLIYFQGNSAPDKSGLPSDRFSAERTGGSVSTLTIQRTQQEDSAVYLCASSLALYSYEQYFGPGTRLTVT.

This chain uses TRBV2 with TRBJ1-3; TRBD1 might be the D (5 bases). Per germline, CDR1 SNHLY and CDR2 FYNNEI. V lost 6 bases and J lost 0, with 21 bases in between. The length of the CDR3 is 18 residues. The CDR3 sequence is CASSRGVSSMASGNTIYF. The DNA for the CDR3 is TGTGCCAGCAGCCGGGGGGTCTCATCGATGGCCTCTGGAAACACCATATATTTT.

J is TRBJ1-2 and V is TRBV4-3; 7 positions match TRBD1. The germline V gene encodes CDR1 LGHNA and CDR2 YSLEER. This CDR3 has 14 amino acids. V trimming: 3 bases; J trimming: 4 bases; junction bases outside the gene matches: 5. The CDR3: CASSQSTGSYGYTF. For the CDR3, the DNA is TGCGCCAGCAGCCAGTCGACAGGGTCCTATGGCTACACCTTC.

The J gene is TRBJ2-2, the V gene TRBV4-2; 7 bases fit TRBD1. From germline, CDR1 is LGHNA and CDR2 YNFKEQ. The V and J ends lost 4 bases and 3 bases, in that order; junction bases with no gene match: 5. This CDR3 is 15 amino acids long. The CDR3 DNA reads TGTGCCAGCAGCCTGAGACAGGGAGACACCGGGGAGCTGTTTTTT. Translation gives CASSLRQGDTGELFF.

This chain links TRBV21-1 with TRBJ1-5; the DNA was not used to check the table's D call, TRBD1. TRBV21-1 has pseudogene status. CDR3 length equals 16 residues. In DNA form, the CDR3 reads TGTGCCAGCAGCAAAGGATGGACAGCCAGCAATCAGCCCCAGCATTTT. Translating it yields CASSKGWTASNQPQHF.

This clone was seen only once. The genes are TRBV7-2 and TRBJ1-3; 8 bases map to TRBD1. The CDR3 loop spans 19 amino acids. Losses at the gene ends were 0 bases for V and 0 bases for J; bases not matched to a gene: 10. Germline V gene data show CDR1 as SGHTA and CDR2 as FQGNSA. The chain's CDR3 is CASSLAPSGTGGSGNTIYF. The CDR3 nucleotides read TGTGCCAGCAGCTTAGCGCCAAGCGGGACAGGCGGCTCTGGAAACACCATATATTTT.

The CDR3 nucleotides read TGTGCCAGCAGCCAAGGAGCGGGAAACTACAATGAGCAGTTCTTC. It is translated as CASSQGAGNYNEQFF. The rearrangement links TRBV3-1 (or the pseudogene TRBV3-2) to TRBJ2-1; TRBD2 aligns across 7 bases. Germline CDR1 reads LGHDT; CDR2 reads YNNKEL (reference sequence). The CDR3 spans 15 residues. The junction had 3 bases not matched to a gene; V was cut back by 1 base and J by 3 bases.

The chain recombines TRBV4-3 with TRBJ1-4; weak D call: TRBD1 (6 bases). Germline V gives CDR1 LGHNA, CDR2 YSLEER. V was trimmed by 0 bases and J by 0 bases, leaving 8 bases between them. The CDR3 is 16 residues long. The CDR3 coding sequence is TGCGCCAGCAGCCAAGACTCAGGGGCAACTAATGAAAAACTGTTTTTT. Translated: CASSQDSGATNEKLFF.

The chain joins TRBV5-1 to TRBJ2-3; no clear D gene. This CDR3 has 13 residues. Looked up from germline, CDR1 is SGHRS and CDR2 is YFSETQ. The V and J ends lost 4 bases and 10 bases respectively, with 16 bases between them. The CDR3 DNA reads TGCGCCAGCAGCCTAAATTCCGCCCTCCCGCAGTATTTT. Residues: CASSLNSALPQYF.

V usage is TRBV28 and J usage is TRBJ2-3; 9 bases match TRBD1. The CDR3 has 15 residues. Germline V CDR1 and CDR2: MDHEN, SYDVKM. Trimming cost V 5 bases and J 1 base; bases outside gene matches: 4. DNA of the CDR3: TGTGCCAGCAGTGAATGGACAGGGGGCACAGATACGCAGTATTTT. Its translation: CASSEWTGGTDTQYF.

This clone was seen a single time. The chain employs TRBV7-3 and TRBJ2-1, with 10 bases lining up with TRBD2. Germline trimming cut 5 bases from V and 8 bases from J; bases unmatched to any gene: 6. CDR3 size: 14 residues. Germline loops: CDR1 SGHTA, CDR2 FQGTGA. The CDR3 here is CASSTAGTSDEQFF. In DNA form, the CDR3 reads TGTGCCAGCAGCACCGCCGGGACTAGCGATGAGCAGTTCTTC.

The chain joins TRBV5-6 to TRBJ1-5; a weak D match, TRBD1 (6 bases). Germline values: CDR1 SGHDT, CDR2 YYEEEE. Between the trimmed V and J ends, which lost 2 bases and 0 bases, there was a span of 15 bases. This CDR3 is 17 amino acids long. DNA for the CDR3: TGTGCCAGCAGCTTCGGGGATGGGGGCTTTAGCAATCAGCCCCAGCATTTT. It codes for CASSFGDGGFSNQPQHF.

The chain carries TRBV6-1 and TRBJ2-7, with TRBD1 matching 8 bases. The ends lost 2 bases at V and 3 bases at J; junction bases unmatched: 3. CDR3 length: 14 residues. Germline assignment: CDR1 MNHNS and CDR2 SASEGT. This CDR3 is CASSEQGARYEQYF. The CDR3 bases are TGTGCCAGCAGTGAACAGGGGGCTCGCTACGAGCAGTACTTC.

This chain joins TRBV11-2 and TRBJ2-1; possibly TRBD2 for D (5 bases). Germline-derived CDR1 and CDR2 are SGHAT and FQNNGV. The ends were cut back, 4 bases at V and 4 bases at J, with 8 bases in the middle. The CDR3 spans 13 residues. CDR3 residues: CASSSGVYNEQFF. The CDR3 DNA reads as TGTGCCAGCAGCTCCGGGGTGTACAATGAGCAGTTCTTC.

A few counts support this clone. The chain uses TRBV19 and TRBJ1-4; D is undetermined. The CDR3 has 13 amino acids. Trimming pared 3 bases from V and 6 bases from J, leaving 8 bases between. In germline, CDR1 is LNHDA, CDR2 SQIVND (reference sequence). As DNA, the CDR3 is TGTGCCAGTAGTATGAGGGTGGATGAAAAACTGTTTTTT. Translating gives CASSMRVDEKLFF.